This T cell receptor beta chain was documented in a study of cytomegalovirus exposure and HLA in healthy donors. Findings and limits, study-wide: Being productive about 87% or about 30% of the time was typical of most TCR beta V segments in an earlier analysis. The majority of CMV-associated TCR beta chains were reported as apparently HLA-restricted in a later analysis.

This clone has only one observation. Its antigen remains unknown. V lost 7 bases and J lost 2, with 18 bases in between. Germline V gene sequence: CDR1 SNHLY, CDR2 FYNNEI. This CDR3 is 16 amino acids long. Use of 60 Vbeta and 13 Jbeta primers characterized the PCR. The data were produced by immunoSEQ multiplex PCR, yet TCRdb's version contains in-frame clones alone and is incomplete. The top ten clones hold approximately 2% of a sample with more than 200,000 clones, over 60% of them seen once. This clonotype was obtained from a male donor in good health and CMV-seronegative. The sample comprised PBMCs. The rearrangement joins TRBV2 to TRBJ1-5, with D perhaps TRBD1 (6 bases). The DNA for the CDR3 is TGTGCCAGCACCTTATGGGGGGGCGAGGGCAATCAGCCCCAGCATTTT. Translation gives CASTLWGGEGNQPQHF.